Following are 30 T cell receptor beta chains from one sample sequenced in a study of blood T cells in healthy people across ages. With a J-beta primer mix and a sample-barcoded 5' primer, a second PCR ran roughly 6 to 11 cycles. TCRdb re-analysed the 5' RACE reads in MiXCR, keeping a single row per CDR3 protein. The sample carries 500,000 to 550,000 distinct CDR3 sequences, more than 20% recorded once. This sample was shared with a second study, whose subject was T cells of mothers and their children.

Sequenced material: blood. These receptors all stem from a boy between 10 and 17 years old in good health.

The V and J genes are TRBV7-3 and TRBJ2-7, with 11 bases lining up with TRBD2. The V and J ends lost 5 bases and 4 bases, in that order; junction bases with no gene match: 7. The CDR3 covers 15 residues. The germline CDR1 and CDR2 sequences are SGHTA and FQGTGA. In DNA form, the CDR3 reads TGTGCCAGCAGCGCCGGACTAGCGGGCGTTTACGAGCAGTACTTC. The encoded protein is CASSAGLAGVYEQYF.

This clonotype was seen at least ten times. This rearrangement joins TRBV10-3 to TRBJ2-5; D is undetermined. The CDR3 length is 14 residues. V was clipped by 2 bases and J by 1 base, with 8 bases between them. Per the germline V gene, CDR1 is ENHRY and CDR2 is SYGVKD. The CDR3 spells CAISEDGFQETQYF. The DNA for the CDR3 is TGTGCCATCAGTGAGGACGGATTCCAAGAGACCCAGTACTTC.

The V gene is TRBV28, the J gene TRBJ2-5; TRBD1 aligns across 9 bases. The J call is uncertain, as TRBJ2-1 better fits the DNA end. CDR1 is MDHEN, CDR2 SYDVKM, per germline. This CDR3 is 15 amino acids long. This CDR3 is CASSPSGQGRNEQFF. CDR3 nucleotides: TGTGCCAGCAGTCCCTCGGGACAGGGTAGGAATGAGCAGTTCTTC.

The rearrangement links TRBV5-1 to TRBJ1-6, with 8 bases that match TRBD1. The CDR3 loop spans 19 amino acids. The J segment lost 0 bases and the V segment lost 2 bases, leaving 10 bases of the junction unmatched. Germline V gene data show CDR1 as SGHRS and CDR2 as YFSETQ. CDR3 loop: CASSFGDRRTISYNSPLHF. In nucleotides, the CDR3 is TGCGCCAGCAGCTTCGGGGACAGGCGAACCATCTCCTATAATTCACCCCTCCACTTT.

The rearrangement uses TRBV14 and TRBJ1-4; 7 positions agree with TRBD1. Germline assignment: CDR1 SGHDN and CDR2 FVKESK. The CDR3 runs to 15 residues. V lost 4 bases and J lost 4; bases outside the gene matches: 6. Written as DNA, the CDR3 is TGTGCCAGCAGCCGGAGGAACAGGGGTAATGAAAAACTGTTTTTT. This codes for CASSRRNRGNEKLFF. Drawing the rest from reference TRBV14 and TRBJ1-4, the complete variable domain is EAGVTQFPSHSVIEKGQTVTLRCDPISGHDNLYWYRRVMGKEIKFLLHFVKESKQDESGMPNNRFLAERTGGTYSTLKVQPAELEDSGVYFCASSRRNRGNEKLFFGSGTQLSVL.

The chain recombines TRBV7-9 with TRBJ2-1; 7 nucleotides agree with TRBD2. The CDR3 length is 14 residues. The V gene's germline CDR1 is SEHNR and CDR2 FQNEAQ (reference sequence). V shed 3 bases and J 9 bases; nucleotides not matched to a gene: 8. The CDR3 spells CASSFVGTNAEQFF. The DNA of the CDR3 is TGTGCCAGCAGCTTCGTCGGGACTAATGCTGAGCAGTTCTTC. Full variable domain (outside the CDR3, taken from reference TRBV7-9 and TRBJ2-1): DTGVSQNPRHKITKRGQNVTFRCDPISEHNRLYWYRQTLGQGPEFLTYFQNEAQLEKSRLLSDRFSAERPKGSFSTLEIQRTEQGDSAMYLCASSFVGTNAEQFFGPGTRLTVL.

This clonotype was picked up a small number of times. V is TRBV7-8 and J is TRBJ1-5, with D uncertain. V lost 4 bases and J 12 bases, leaving 25 bases between the germline ends. The CDR3 runs to 16 residues. Germline CDR1 SGHVS, CDR2 FQNEAQ. The CDR3 region is CASSSRRRTANWLQHF. The CDR3 coding sequence is TGTGCCAGCAGCTCAAGAAGGCGGACGGCTAATTGGCTCCAGCATTTT.

The genes are TRBV5-1 and TRBJ2-1, with TRBD2 identical over 10 bases. With V trimmed by 2 bases and J by 1 base, 9 bases remained unmatched. This CDR3 contains 18 residues. Germline lookup yields CDR1 SGHRS and CDR2 YFSETQ. CDR3 sequence (DNA): TGCGCCAGCAGCTTAAGAGCGGGGGGGCCTTTTTCCTACAATGAGCAGTTCTTC. This sequence encodes CASSLRAGGPFSYNEQFF.

The rearrangement uses TRBV19 and TRBJ1-2, with a weak D call TRBD1 (5 bases). CDR1 and CDR2 (germline): LNHDA, SQIVND (reference sequence). The CDR3 consists of 14 residues. The V and J ends lost 3 bases and 8 bases respectively, with 16 bases between them. The CDR3 region is CASSIGRVLIGYTF. DNA of the CDR3: TGTGCCAGTAGTATCGGCAGGGTCTTGATCGGCTACACCTTC.

The chain carries TRBV5-1 and TRBJ1-2; D is possibly TRBD1 (5 bases). The CDR3 is 16 residues long. The germline V gene encodes CDR1 SGHRS and CDR2 YFSETQ. Trimming left V 4 bases short and J 0 bases short, with 16 bases between. Here the CDR3 DNA reads TGCGCCAGCAGCCCTCAGACAGCAACAGCTAACTATGGCTACACCTTC. This codes for CASSPQTATANYGYTF.

The rearrangement links TRBV6-1 to TRBJ2-6, with D possibly being TRBD1 (6 bases). Trimming took off 7 bases at V and 0 bases at J, with 16 bases between the two ends. Germline loops: CDR1 MNHNS, CDR2 SASEGT. The CDR3 totals 17 residues. The CDR3 loop is CASTPGTLSSGANVLTF. CDR3 coding DNA: TGTGCCAGCACTCCTGGGACACTAAGCTCTGGGGCCAACGTCCTGACTTTC.

The chain recombines TRBV29-1 with TRBJ2-5; either TRBD1 or TRBD2 may supply D (5 bases each). Trimming shortened V by 6 bases and J by 1 base, and 15 bases separated the two germline ends. The CDR3 consists of 14 residues. Germline values: CDR1 SQVTM, CDR2 ANQGSEA. Here the CDR3 reads CSVWPGRRQETQYF. CDR3 nucleotides: TGCAGCGTATGGCCGGGACGCCGCCAAGAGACCCAGTACTTC.

The count of this clonotype is one. The V call is TRBV5-1, the J call TRBJ2-7; the D gene is possibly TRBD1 (6 bases). V lost 5 bases and J 4 bases, leaving 22 bases between the germline ends. The CDR3 is 16 residues long. Germline CDR1 SGHRS, CDR2 YFSETQ. As DNA, the CDR3 is TGCGCCAGCAGTCCCAGGGGCAACCAGAGTAGGTACGAGCAGTACTTC. Translation gives CASSPRGNQSRYEQYF.

This clonotype was found a few times. Compared with germline, one end of the junction differs, possibly owing to a read error. This chain joins TRBV20-1 and TRBJ1-4; D may be TRBD1 (6 bases). CDR1 DFQATT and CDR2 SNEGSKA come from the germline V gene (reference sequence). The length of the CDR3 is 14 residues. The CDR3 region has the DNA TGCAGTGCCCCGATAGGGGCAGGGGATGAAAAACTGCTTTTT. This gives the protein CSAPIGAGDEKLLF.

The table lists this clonotype with a count of one. The V gene is TRBV9, the J gene TRBJ2-1; possible D gene TRBD2, 5 bases. This CDR3 has 15 amino acids. The germline V gene has CDR1 SGDLS and CDR2 YYNGEE. V was shortened by 0 bases and J by 5 bases, with 12 bases between the two germline ends. The CDR3 reads CASSVARVGNNEQFF. Written as DNA, the CDR3 is TGTGCCAGCAGCGTAGCGAGGGTAGGAAACAATGAGCAGTTCTTC.

The V gene is TRBV7-2, the J gene TRBJ2-1; D may be TRBD1 (6 bases). V shed 5 bases and J shed 2 bases, with 19 bases lying between them. Germline lookup yields CDR1 SGHTA and CDR2 FQGNSA. The CDR3 length is 17 residues. The CDR3 coding sequence is TGTGCCAGCAGCCTAACTCAGGGGATCAGCCCCTACAATGAGCAGTTCTTC. Its protein product is CASSLTQGISPYNEQFF.

This clonotype was found a few times. This rearrangement joins TRBV20-1 to TRBJ1-2, with D perhaps TRBD1 (6 bases). Per the germline V gene, CDR1 is DFQATT and CDR2 is SNEGSKA (reference sequence). The CDR3 has 12 amino acids. V gave up 3 bases and J gave up 4 bases, with 9 bases separating them. CDR3 sequence: CSASGTSYGYTF. CDR3 coding DNA: TGCAGTGCTAGTGGGACAAGCTATGGCTACACCTTC.

The V gene is TRBV25-1, the J gene TRBJ2-6; D uncertain. Germline V gene sequence: CDR1 MGHDK, CDR2 SYGVNS. Between the trimmed V and J ends, which lost 5 bases and 0 bases, there was a span of 14 bases. This CDR3 has 17 residues. The CDR3 DNA follows: TGTGCCAGCAGTAGAGTCCTATGGGGCTCTGGGGCCAACGTCCTGACTTTC. Its translation is CASSRVLWGSGANVLTF.

The chain is built from TRBV20-1 and TRBJ2-7; D gene uncertain. V was trimmed by 5 bases and J by 2 bases, leaving 13 bases between them. The CDR3 is 13 residues long. CDR1 and CDR2 from the germline V gene are DFQATT and SNEGSKA (reference sequence). The CDR3 protein is CSAYVVLTYEQYF. For the CDR3, the DNA is TGCAGTGCTTACGTAGTATTAACCTACGAGCAGTACTTC.

This clonotype was seen more than once but under ten times. This sequence joins TRBV6-5 and TRBJ1-5; D call uncertain. Trimming removed 0 bases at V and 2 bases at J, with 14 bases between. This CDR3 has 17 amino acids. In germline, CDR1 is MNHEY, CDR2 SVGAGI. The CDR3 loop reads CASSYSDPRMGNQPQHF. The DNA for the CDR3 is TGTGCCAGCAGTTACTCCGACCCCCGGATGGGCAATCAGCCCCAGCATTTT.

The chain links TRBV3-1 to TRBJ1-2; no reliable D call. The CDR3 is 14 residues long. Trimming pared 0 bases from V and 8 bases from J, leaving 13 bases between. Germline V gene data show CDR1 as LGHDT and CDR2 as YNNKEL (reference sequence). The CDR3 DNA reads as TGTGCCAGCAGCCAAGATCGAGACCTTTGGGGCTACACCTTC. Amino acid sequence: CASSQDRDLWGYTF.

In its sample, this clonotype was seen a few times. The genes are TRBV5-1 and TRBJ1-3; D gene unclear. V was cut by 3 bases and J by 1 base, with 8 bases left in between. CDR3 length: 14 residues. Germline CDR1 and CDR2: SGHRS and YFSETQ. The CDR3 sequence is CASSSYSSGNTIYF. The CDR3 DNA follows: TGCGCCAGCAGCTCCTATTCATCTGGAAACACCATATATTTT. Full variable domain (rest looked up from reference TRBV5-1 and TRBJ1-3): KAGVTQTPRYLIKTRGQQVTLSCSPISGHRSVSWYQQTPGQGLQFLFEYFSETQRNKGNFPGRFSGRQFSNSRSEMNVSTLELGDSALYLCASSSYSSGNTIYFGEGSWLTVV.

Concerning this clonotype itself: Mismatch with germline at one junction end may stem from a read error. The chain links TRBV7-9 to TRBJ2-2, with D perhaps TRBD2 (6 bases). Germline assignment: CDR1 SEHNR and CDR2 FQNEAQ (reference sequence). This CDR3 comprises 15 residues. DNA for the CDR3: TGTGCCAGCAGCGCTTTGGGAGGTGACACCGGGGGGCTGTTTTTT. This gives the protein CASSALGGDTGGLFF.

This clonotype appeared a few times. The chain has TRBV6-5 and TRBJ2-7, with 9 bases lining up with TRBD2. V lost 4 bases, J lost 2 bases, and 6 bases stayed unmatched. CDR3 length: 15 amino acids. Per germline, CDR1 MNHEY and CDR2 SVGAGI. The CDR3 loop reads CASSSQAGGTYEQYF. The CDR3 region has the DNA TGTGCCAGCAGTTCCCAAGCGGGGGGAACCTACGAGCAGTACTTC.

The V gene is TRBV9, the J gene TRBJ2-1; 10 nucleotides align to TRBD2. Looked up from germline, CDR1 is SGDLS and CDR2 is YYNGEE. The ends lost 3 bases at V and 6 bases at J; junction bases unmatched: 9. The CDR3 loop spans 16 amino acids. CDR3 in DNA: TGTGCCAGCAGCGCCCGACTAGCGGGTTGGTGCAATGAGCAGTTCTTC. Amino acids: CASSARLAGWCNEQFF.

The chain couples TRBV28 to TRBJ2-1, with TRBD1 matching over 7 bases. The J segment lost 3 bases and the V segment lost 2 bases, leaving 4 bases of the junction unmatched. Looked up from germline, CDR1 is MDHEN and CDR2 is SYDVKM. The CDR3 loop spans 15 amino acids. The DNA for the CDR3 is TGTGCCAGCAGTTTACGACAGGGTGGCTACAATGAGCAGTTCTTC. It translates to CASSLRQGGYNEQFF. Full variable domain (outside the CDR3, taken from reference TRBV28 and TRBJ2-1): DVKVTQSSRYLVKRTGEKVFLECVQDMDHENMFWYRQDPGLGLRLIYFSYDVKMKEKGDIPEGYSVSREKKERFSLILESASTNQTSMYLCASSLRQGGYNEQFFGPGTRLTVL.

V is TRBV20-1 and J is TRBJ1-1; D is unresolved. CDR3 size: 14 residues. Germline CDR1 and CDR2: DFQATT and SNEGSKA (reference sequence). Trimming shortened V by 6 bases and J by 4 bases, and 18 bases separated the two germline ends. The CDR3 sequence is CSAIKTVDGTEAFF. The CDR3, as DNA: TGCAGTGCAATTAAAACAGTGGACGGCACTGAAGCTTTCTTT.

The chain carries TRBV25-1 and TRBJ2-1; no clear D. Germline V gives CDR1 MGHDK, CDR2 SYGVNS. The V end was cut by 2 bases, the J end by 4 bases, with 18 bases between. The CDR3 is 17 amino acids. CDR3 bases: TGTGCCAGCAGTGAACTCCTGGCGGACGCTAGGTACAATGAGCAGTTCTTC. The encoded protein is CASSELLADARYNEQFF.

This clonotype was recorded only once. The chain recombines TRBV27 with TRBJ2-5; 9 nucleotides line up with TRBD2. Judging by the DNA end, TRBJ2-7 fits better; the J call may be wrong. Germline V CDR1 and CDR2: MNHEY, SMNVEV (reference sequence). This CDR3 has 14 residues. The CDR3 bases are TGTGCCAGCAGTTGGACTAGCGAATTATACGAGCAGTACTTC. Translating gives CASSWTSELYEQYF.

This clonotype was seen a few times. The chain combines TRBV29-1 with TRBJ1-4, with 9 bases aligning to TRBD1. Germline CDR1 SQVTM, CDR2 ANQGSEA. Germline trimming cut 6 bases from V and 4 bases from J; bases unmatched to any gene: 3. The CDR3 contains 13 residues. For the CDR3, the DNA is TGCAGCGTCCGGGGACAGGGTAATGAAAAACTGTTTTTT. Encoded protein: CSVRGQGNEKLFF.